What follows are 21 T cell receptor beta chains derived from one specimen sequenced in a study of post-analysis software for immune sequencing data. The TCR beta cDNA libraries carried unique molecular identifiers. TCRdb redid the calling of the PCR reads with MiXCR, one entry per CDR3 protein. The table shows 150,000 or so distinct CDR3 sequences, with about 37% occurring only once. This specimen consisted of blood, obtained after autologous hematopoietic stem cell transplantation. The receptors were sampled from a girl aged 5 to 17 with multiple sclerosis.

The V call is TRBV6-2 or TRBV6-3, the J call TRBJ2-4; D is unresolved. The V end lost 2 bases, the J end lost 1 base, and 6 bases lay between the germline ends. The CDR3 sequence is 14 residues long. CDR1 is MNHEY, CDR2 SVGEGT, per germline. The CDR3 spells CASSYGGAKNIQYF. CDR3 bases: TGTGCCAGCAGTTACGGTGGGGCCAAAAACATTCAGTACTTC.

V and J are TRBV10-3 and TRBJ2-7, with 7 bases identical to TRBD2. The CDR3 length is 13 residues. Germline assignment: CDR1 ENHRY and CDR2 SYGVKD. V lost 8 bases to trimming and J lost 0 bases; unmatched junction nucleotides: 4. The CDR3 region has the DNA TGTGCCATCGGCCCTAGCGGCTCCTACGAGCAGTACTTC. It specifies CAIGPSGSYEQYF.

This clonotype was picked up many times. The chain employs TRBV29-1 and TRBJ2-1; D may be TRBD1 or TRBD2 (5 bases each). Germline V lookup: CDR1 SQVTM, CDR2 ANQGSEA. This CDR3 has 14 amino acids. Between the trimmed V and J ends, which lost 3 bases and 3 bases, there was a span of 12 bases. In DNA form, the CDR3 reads TGCAGCGTTGAGGGCCAGGGAGTCTACAATGAGCAGTTCTTC. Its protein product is CSVEGQGVYNEQFF.

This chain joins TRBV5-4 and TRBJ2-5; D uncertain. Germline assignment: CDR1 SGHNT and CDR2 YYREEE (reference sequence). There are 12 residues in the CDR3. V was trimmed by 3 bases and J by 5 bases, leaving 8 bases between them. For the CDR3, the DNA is TGTGCCAGCAGCTGGCCCAAGGAGACCCAGTACTTC. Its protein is CASSWPKETQYF.

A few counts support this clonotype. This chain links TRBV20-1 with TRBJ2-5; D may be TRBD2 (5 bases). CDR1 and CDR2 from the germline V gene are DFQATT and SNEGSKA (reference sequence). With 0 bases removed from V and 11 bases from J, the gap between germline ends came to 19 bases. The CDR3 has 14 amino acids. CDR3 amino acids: CSARDTLAGERQYF. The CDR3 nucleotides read TGCAGTGCTAGAGATACGTTGGCCGGGGAGAGGCAGTACTTC.

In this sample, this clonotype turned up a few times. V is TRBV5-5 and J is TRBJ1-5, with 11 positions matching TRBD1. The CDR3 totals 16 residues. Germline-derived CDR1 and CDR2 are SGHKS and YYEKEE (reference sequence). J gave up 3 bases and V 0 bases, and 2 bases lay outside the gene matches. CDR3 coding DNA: TGTGCCAGCAGCTTGGAGGGACAGGGGGACAATCAGCCCCAGCATTTT. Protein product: CASSLEGQGDNQPQHF. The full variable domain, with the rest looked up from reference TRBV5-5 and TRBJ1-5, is DAGVTQSPTHLIKTRGQQVTLRCSPISGHKSVSWYQQVLGQGPQFIFQYYEKEERGRGNFPDRFSARQFPNYSSELNVNALLLGDSALYLCASSLEGQGDNQPQHFGDGTRLSIL.

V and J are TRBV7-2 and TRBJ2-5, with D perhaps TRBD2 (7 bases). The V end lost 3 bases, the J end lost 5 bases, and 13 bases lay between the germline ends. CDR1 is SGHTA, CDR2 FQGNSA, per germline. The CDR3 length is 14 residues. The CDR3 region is CASSLGGAGETQYF. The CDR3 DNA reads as TGTGCCAGCAGCTTGGGGGGGGCTGGGGAGACCCAGTACTTC.

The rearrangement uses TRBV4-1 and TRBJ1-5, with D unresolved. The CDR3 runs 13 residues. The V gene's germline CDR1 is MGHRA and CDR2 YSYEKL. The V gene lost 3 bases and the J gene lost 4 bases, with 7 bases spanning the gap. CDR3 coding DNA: TGCGCCAGCAGCCACCCGGGAAATCAGCCCCAGCATTTT. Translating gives CASSHPGNQPQHF.

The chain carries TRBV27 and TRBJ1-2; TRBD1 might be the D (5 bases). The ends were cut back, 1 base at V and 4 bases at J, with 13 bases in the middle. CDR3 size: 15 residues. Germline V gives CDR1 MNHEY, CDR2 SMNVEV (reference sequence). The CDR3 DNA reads TGTGCCAGCAGTTTATACGGGACGGGGATCTATGGCTACACCTTC. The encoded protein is CASSLYGTGIYGYTF.

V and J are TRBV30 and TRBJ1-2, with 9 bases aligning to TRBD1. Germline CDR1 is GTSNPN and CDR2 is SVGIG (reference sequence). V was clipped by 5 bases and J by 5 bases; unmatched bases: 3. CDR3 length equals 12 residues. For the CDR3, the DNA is TGTGCCTGGGGTGGGACAGGGTATGGCTACACCTTC. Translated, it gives CAWGGTGYGYTF.

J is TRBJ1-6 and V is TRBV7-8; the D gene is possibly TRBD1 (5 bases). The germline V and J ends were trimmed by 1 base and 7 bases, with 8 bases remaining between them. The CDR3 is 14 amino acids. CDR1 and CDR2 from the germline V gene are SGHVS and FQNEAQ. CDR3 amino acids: CASSLVRENSPLHF. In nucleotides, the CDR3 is TGTGCCAGCAGCTTAGTCAGGGAGAATTCACCCCTCCACTTT.

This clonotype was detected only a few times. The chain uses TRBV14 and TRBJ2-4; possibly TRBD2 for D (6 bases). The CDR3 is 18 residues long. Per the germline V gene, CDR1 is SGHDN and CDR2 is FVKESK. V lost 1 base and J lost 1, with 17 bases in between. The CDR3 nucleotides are TGTGCCAGCAGCCAAGGGGCCAGGGACTCAATGGCCAAAAACATTCAGTACTTC. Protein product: CASSQGARDSMAKNIQYF.

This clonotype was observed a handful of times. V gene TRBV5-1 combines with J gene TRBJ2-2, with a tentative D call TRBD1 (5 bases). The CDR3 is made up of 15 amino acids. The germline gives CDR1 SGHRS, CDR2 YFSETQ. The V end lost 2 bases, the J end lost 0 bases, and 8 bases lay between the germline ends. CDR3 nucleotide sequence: TGCGCCAGCAGCTTCGACAGTACGAACACCGGGGAGCTGTTTTTT. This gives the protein CASSFDSTNTGELFF.

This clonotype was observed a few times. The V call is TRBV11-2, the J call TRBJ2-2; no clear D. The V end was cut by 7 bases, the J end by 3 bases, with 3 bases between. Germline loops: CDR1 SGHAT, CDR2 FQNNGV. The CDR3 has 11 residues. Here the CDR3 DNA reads TGTGCCAGCATCCACACCGGGGAGCTGTTTTTT. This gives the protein CASIHTGELFF.

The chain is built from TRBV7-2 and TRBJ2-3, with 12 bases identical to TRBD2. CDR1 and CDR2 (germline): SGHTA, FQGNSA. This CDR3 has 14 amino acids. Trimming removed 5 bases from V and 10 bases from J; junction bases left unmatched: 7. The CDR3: CASSPTSGRGAQYF. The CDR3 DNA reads TGTGCCAGCAGCCCGACTAGCGGGAGAGGTGCGCAGTATTTT.

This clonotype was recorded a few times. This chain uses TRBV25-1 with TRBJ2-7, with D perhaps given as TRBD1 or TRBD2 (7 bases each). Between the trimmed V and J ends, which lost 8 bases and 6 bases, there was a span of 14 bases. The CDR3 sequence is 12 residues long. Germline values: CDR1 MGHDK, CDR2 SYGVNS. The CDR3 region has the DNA TGTGCCAGCGGACCAGGGGGGGGCGAGCAGTACTTC. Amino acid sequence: CASGPGGGEQYF.

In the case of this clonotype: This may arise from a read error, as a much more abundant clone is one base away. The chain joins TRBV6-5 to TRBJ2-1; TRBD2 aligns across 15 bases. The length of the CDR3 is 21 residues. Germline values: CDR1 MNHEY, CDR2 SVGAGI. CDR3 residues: CAGSSSGTSGRRLSPYNEQFF. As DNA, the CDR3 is TGTGCCGGCAGTTCCTCCGGGACTAGCGGGAGGAGATTAAGTCCCTACAATGAGCAGTTCTTC.

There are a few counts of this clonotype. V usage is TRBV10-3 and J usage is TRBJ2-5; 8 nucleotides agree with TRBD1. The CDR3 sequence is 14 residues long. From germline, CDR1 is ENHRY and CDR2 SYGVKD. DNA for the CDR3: TGTGCAATTTTGCAGACAGGGGTTTGTGGGACCCAGTACTTC. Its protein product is CAILQTGVCGTQYF.

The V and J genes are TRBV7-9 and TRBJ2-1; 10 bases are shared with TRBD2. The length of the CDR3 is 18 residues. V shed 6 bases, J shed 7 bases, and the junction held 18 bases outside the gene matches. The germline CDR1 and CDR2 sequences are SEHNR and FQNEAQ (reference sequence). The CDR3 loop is CASRPKFWLAGVRNEQFF. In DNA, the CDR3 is TGTGCCAGCAGGCCGAAGTTTTGGCTAGCGGGAGTACGGAATGAGCAGTTCTTC.

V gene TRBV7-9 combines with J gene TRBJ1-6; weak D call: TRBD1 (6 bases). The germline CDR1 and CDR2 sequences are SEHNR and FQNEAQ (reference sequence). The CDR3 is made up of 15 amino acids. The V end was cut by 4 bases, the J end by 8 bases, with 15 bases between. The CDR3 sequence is CASSSQGISYSPLHF. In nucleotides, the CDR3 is TGTGCCAGCAGCTCGCAGGGGATCAGCTATTCACCCCTCCACTTT.

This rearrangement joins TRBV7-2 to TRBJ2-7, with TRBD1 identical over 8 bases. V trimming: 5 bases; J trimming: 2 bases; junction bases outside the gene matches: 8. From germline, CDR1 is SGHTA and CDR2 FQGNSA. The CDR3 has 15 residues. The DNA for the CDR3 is TGTGCCAGCAGCCCCAAGGGGGGACAGGCCTACGAGCAGTACTTC. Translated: CASSPKGGQAYEQYF. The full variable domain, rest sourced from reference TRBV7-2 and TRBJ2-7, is GAGVSQSPSNKVTEKGKDVELRCDPISGHTALYWYRQSLGQGLEFLIYFQGNSAPDKSGLPSDRFSAERTGGSVSTLTIQRTQQEDSAVYLCASSPKGGQAYEQYFGPGTRLTVT.